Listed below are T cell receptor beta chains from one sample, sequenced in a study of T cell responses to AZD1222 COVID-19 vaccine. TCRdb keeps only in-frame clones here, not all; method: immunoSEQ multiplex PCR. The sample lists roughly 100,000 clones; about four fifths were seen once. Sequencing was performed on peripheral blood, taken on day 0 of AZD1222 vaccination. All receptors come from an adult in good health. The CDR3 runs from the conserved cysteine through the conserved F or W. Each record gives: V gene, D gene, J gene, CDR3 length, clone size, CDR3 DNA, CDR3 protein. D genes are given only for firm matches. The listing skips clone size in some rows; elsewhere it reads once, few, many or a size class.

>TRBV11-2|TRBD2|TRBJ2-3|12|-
TGTGCCAGCACCCTGGGGGGGGGTACGCAGTATTTT
CASTLGGGTQYF
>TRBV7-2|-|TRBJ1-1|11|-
TGTGCCAGCAGCTTAGTCAGTGAAGCTTTCTTT
CASSLVSEAFF
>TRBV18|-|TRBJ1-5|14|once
TGTGCCAGCCGCAATAGGGAGAGCAATCAGCCCCAGCATTTT
CASRNRESNQPQHF
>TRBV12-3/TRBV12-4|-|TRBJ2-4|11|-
TGTGCCAGTACGACGGGTCACATTCAGTACTTC
CASTTGHIQYF
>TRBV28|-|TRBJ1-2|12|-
TGTGCCAGCTCGCCCCTGGGCTATGGCTACACCTTC
CASSPLGYGYTF
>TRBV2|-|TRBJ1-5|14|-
TGTGCCAGCACACAACCCGGGGTCAATCAGCCCCAGCATTTT
CASTQPGVNQPQHF
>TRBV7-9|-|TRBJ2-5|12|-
TGTGCCAGCAGCTTCTTGGGAGAGACCCAGTACTTC
CASSFLGETQYF
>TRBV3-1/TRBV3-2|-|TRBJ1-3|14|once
TGTGCCAGCAGCCAAGCCGGAGGAATCAACACCATATATTTT
CASSQAGGINTIYF
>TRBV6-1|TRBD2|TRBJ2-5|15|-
TGTGCCAGCAGTGAAATAGCGGGGGGGCCTGAGACCCAGTACTTC
CASSEIAGGPETQYF
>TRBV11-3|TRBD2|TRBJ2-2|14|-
TGTGCCAGCATTAAAACGGGGGGCACCGGGGAGCTGTTTTTT
CASIKTGGTGELFF
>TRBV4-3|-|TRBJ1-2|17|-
TGCGCCAGCAGCCACCTTCCCCGCGAGGACGCGGACTATGGCTACACCTTC
CASSHLPREDADYGYTF
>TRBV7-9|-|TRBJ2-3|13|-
TGTGCCAGCAGCTTAGACTCCGCGGATACGCAGTATTTT
CASSLDSADTQYF
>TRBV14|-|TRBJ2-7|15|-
TGTGCCAGCAGCCAAAGGGCTCGGGGAAGGGGCGAGCAGTACTTC
CASSQRARGRGEQYF
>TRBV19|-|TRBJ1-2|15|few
TGTGCCAGTAGTATAGATAAAGGGCCAGTTTATGGCTACACCTTC
CASSIDKGPVYGYTF
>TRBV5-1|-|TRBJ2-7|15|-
TGCGCCAGCAGCTTGGGACAGAACATGGCCTACGAGCAGTACTTC
CASSLGQNMAYEQYF
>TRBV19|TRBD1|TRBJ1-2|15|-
TGTGCCAGTAGGCTTGGGACAGGGGATTCCTATGGCTACACCTTC
CASRLGTGDSYGYTF
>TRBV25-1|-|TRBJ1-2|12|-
TGTGCCAGCAGAGGGGCCGAGATCGGCTACACCTTC
CASRGAEIGYTF
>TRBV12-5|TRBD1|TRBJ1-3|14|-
TGTGCTAGTGGTGGGACAGGGGGCGGAAACACCATATATTTT
CASGGTGGGNTIYF
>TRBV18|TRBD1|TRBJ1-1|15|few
TGTGCCAGCTCACCGCCCTCAACAGGGGGCGCTGGGGCTTTCTTT
CASSPPSTGGAGAFF
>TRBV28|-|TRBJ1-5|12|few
TGTGCCAGCACCGGTTACAATCAGCCCCAGCATTTT
CASTGYNQPQHF
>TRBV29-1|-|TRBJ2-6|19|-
TGCAGCGTTGAAGATCGGGGAGCCCAGGGGTGGTCTGGGGCCAACGTCCTGACTTTC
CSVEDRGAQGWSGANVLTF
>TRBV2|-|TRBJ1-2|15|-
TGTGCCAGCAGCCCGTCAGGGAGGGTCTCCAATGGCTACACCTTC
CASSPSGRVSNGYTF
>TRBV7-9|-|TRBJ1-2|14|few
TGTGCCAGCAGCTTACCCGGCCAGGGTGGTGGCTACACCTTC
CASSLPGQGGGYTF
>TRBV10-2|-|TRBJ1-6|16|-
TGCGCCAGCAGTGAAGCCGTAAGCTCCTATAATTCACCCCTCCACTTT
CASSEAVSSYNSPLHF
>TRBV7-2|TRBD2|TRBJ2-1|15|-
TGTGCCAGCAGCTTAGTTGCGGGGGGGTACAATGAGCAGTTCTTC
CASSLVAGGYNEQFF
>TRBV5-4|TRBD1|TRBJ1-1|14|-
TGTGCCAGCAGCCGACAGGGAGGATACACTGAAGCTTTCTTT
CASSRQGGYTEAFF
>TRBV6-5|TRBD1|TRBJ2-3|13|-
TGTGCCAGCAGTTTCGACAGGGCAGATACGCAGTATTTT
CASSFDRADTQYF
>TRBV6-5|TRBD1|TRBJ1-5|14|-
TGTGCCAGCAGTACACAGGGGTGGAGTCAGCCCCAGCATTTT
CASSTQGWSQPQHF
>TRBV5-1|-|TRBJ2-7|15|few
TGCGCCAGCAGCTTCTACAGGGTGGAGGGCTACGAGCAGTACTTC
CASSFYRVEGYEQYF
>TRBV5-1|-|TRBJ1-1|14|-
TGCGCCAGCAGCTTGCAGGGGAGCGACACTGAAGCTTTCTTT
CASSLQGSDTEAFF
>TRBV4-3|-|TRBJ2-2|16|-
TGCGCCAGCAGCGTAGTCCCAGCGACGAACACCGGGGAGCTGTTTTTT
CASSVVPATNTGELFF
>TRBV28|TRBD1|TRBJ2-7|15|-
TGTGCCAGCAGTTCCTCCGGGACAGGGTTGAACGAGCAGTACTTC
CASSSSGTGLNEQYF
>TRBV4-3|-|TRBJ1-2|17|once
TGCGCCAGCAGCCAAGTAGGGGTAGGATCGTTAAACTATGGCTACACCTTC
CASSQVGVGSLNYGYTF
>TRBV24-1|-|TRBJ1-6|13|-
TGTGCCACCAGCGCTGGGGGGCAGTCACCCCTCCACTTT
CATSAGGQSPLHF
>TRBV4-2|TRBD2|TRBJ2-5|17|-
TGTGCCAGCAGCCAAGGGCTAGCGGGCCGTGCCCCAGAGACCCAGTACTTC
CASSQGLAGRAPETQYF
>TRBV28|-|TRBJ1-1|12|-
TGTGCCAGCAGTTTATCACCCTTTGAAGCTTTCTTT
CASSLSPFEAFF
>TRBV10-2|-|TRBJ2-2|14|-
TGCGTCAGCAGTACTGGGGCCGACACCGGGGAGCTGTTTTTT
CVSSTGADTGELFF
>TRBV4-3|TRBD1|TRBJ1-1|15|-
TGCGCCAGCAGCCCTGAGACAGGGATGAACACTGAAGCTTTCTTT
CASSPETGMNTEAFF
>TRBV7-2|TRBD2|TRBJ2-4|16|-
TGTGCCAGCAGCCCAGAACTAGCGGGAGTACGGAACATTCAGTACTTC
CASSPELAGVRNIQYF
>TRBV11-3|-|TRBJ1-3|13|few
TGTGCCAGCAGCTCCCCTTCTGGAAACACCATATATTTT
CASSSPSGNTIYF
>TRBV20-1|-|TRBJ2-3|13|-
TGCAGTGCTAGTTGGGAGATAGGAGATACGCAGTATTTT
CSASWEIGDTQYF
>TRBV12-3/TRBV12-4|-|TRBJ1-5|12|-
TGTGCCAGCAGCCGTAGCAATCAGCCCCAGCATTTT
CASSRSNQPQHF
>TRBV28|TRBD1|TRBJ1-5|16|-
TGTGCCAGCAGTTCCCTCCAACAGGGGGCTGGGCAGCCCCAGCATTTT
CASSSLQQGAGQPQHF
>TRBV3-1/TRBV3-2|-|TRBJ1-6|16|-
TGTGCCAGCAGCTCCCACGGGGGGGCCTATAATTCACCCCTCCACTTT
CASSSHGGAYNSPLHF
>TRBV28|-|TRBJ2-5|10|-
TGTGCCACCTCCGGGGAGACCCAGTACTTC
CATSGETQYF
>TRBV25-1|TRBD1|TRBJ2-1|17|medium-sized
TGTGCCAGCAGTGACCGGGACAGGGGGAGCTCCTACAATGAGCAGTTCTTC
CASSDRDRGSSYNEQFF
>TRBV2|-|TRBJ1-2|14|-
TGTGCCAGCAGTGAAGCGCAGGGAATCAGTGGCTACACCTTC
CASSEAQGISGYTF
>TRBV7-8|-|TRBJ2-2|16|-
TGTGCCAGCAGCTTAGCGGGGGGACTTAACACCGGGGAGCTGTTTTTT
CASSLAGGLNTGELFF
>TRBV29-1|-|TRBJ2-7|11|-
TGCAGCGTTTGGGCCTACCAGGAGCAGTACTTC
CSVWAYQEQYF
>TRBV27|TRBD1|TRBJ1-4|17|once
TGTGCCAGCAGTTCTGATAGAACCGGGACAGTAAATGAAAAACTGTTTTTT
CASSSDRTGTVNEKLFF
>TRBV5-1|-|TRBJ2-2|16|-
TGCGCCAGCAGCTTGGATCTCCGGGAAAGCACCGGGGAGCTGTTTTTT
CASSLDLRESTGELFF
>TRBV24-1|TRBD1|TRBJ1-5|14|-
TGTGCCACCAGCGGGACAGCCGGAAGGCAGCCCCAGCATTTT
CATSGTAGRQPQHF
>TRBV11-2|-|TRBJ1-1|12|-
TGTGCCAGCGGGACTGGGAGGTCCGAAGCTTTCTTT
CASGTGRSEAFF
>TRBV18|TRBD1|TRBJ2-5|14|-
TGTGCCAGCTCACTGGGACAGCACCAAGAGACCCAGTACTTC
CASSLGQHQETQYF
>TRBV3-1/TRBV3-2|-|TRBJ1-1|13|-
TGTGCCAGCAGCCCGAGACCGGCCACTGAAGCTTTCTTT
CASSPRPATEAFF